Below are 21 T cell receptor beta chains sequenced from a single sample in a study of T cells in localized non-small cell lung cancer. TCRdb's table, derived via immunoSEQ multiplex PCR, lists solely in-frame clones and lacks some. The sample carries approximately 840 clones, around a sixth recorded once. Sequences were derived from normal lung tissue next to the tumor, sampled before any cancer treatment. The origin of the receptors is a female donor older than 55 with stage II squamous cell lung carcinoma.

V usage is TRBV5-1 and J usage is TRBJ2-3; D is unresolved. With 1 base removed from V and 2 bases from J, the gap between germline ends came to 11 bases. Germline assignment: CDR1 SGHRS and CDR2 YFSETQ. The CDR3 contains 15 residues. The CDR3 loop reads CASSLNWSPTDTQYF. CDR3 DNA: TGCGCCAGCAGCTTGAATTGGTCTCCCACAGATACGCAGTATTTT.

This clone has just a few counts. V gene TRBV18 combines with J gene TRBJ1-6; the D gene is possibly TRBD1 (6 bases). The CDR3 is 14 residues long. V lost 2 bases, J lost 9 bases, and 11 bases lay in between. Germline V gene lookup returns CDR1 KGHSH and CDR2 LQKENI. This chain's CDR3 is CASSPADRSSPLHF. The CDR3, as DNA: TGTGCCAGCTCACCAGCCGACAGGTCTTCACCCCTCCACTTT.

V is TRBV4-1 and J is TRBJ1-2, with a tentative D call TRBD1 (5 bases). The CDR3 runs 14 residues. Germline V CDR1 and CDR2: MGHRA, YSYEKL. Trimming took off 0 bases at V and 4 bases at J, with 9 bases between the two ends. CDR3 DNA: TGCGCCAGCAGCCAAGATCAAGGGACCTATGGCTACACCTTC. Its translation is CASSQDQGTYGYTF.

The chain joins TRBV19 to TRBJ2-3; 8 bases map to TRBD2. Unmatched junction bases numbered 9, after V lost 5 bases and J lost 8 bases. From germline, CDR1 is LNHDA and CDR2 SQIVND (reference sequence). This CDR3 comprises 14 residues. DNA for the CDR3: TGTGCCAGTAGTCCCACGGGGACTAGTCTTACGCAGTATTTT. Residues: CASSPTGTSLTQYF.

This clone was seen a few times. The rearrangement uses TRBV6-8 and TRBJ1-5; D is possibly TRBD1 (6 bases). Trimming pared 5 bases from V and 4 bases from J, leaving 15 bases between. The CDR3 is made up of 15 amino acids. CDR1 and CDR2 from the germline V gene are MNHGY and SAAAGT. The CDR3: CASSPKDRMNQPQHF. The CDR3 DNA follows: TGTGCCAGCAGTCCTAAGGACAGAATGAATCAGCCCCAGCATTTT.

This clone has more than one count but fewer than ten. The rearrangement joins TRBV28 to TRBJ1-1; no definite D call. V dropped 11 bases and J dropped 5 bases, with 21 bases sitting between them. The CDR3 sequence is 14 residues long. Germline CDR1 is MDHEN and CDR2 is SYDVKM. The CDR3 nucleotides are TGTGCCGGGTCCGGAGAATCTGAGTTTACTGAAGCTTTCTTT. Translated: CAGSGESEFTEAFF.

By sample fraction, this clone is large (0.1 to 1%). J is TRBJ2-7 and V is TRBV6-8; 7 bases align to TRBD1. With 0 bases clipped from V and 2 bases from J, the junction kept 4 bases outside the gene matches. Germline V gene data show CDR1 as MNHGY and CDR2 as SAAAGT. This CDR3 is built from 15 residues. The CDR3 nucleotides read TGTGCCAGCAGTTACTCCTACAGGGGCCCCTACGAGCAGTACTTC. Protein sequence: CASSYSYRGPYEQYF.

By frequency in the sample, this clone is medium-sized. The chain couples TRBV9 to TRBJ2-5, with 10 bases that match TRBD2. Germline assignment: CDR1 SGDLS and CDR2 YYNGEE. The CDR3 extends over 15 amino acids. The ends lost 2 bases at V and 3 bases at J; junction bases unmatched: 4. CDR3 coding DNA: TGTGCCAGCAGCGTTAGCGGGGGGATGGAAGAGACCCAGTACTTC. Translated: CASSVSGGMEETQYF.

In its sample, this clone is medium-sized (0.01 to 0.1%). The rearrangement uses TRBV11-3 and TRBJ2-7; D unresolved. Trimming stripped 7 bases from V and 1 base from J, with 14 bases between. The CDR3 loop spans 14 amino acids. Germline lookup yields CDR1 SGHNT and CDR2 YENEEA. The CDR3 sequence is CASNPRRHSYEQYV. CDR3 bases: TGTGCCAGCAACCCCCGGCGACATTCCTACGAGCAGTACGTC.

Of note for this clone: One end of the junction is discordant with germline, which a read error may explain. For the CDR3, the DNA is TGTGCCAGCAGCTACTCCGGGACGAACACTGAGGCTTTCTTT. This encodes CASSYSGTNTEAFF. V usage is TRBV11-3 and J usage is TRBJ1-1; TRBD1 is a possible D gene (5 bases). The CDR3 is made up of 14 amino acids. Germline V gene sequence: CDR1 SGHNT, CDR2 YENEEA.

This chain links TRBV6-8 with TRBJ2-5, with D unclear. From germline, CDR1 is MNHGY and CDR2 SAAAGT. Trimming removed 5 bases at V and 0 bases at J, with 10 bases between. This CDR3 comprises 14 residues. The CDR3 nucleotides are TGTGCCAGCAGTCCGCGCCCAAACCAAGAGACCCAGTACTTC. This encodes CASSPRPNQETQYF.

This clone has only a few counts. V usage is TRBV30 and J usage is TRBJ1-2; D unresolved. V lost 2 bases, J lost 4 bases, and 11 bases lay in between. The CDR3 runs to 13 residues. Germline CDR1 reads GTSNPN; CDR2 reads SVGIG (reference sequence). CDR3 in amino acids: CAWSPDVGYGYTF. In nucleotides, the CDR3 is TGTGCCTGGAGTCCAGATGTTGGCTATGGCTACACCTTC.

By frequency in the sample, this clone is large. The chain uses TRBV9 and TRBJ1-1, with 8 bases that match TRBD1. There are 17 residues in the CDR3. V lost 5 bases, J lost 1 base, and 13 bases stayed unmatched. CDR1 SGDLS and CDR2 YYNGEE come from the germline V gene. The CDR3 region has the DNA TGTGCCAGCAGTGAGCGACAGGGGACGGCCACGAACACTGAAGCTTTCTTT. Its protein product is CASSERQGTATNTEAFF.

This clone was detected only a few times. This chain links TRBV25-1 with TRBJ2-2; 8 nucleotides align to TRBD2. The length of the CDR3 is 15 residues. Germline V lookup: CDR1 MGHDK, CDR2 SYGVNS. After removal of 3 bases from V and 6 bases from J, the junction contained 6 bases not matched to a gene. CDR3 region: CASSDSGSSSGELFF. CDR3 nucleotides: TGTGCCAGCAGTGACAGCGGGAGTTCGTCCGGGGAGCTGTTTTTT.

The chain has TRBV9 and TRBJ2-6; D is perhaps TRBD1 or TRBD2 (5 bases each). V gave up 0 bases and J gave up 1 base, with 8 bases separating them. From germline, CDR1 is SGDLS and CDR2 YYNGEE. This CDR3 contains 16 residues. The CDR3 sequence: CASSVGGGSGANVLTF. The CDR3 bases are TGTGCCAGCAGCGTAGGGGGCGGGTCTGGGGCCAACGTCCTGACTTTC.

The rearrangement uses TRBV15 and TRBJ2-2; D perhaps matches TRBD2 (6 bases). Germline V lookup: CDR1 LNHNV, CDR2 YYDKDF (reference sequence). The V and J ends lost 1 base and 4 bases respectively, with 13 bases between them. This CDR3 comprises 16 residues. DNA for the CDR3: TGTGCCACCAGCAGAGGCGGTCTGGAGGGCACCGGGGAGCTGTTTTTT. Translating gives CATSRGGLEGTGELFF.

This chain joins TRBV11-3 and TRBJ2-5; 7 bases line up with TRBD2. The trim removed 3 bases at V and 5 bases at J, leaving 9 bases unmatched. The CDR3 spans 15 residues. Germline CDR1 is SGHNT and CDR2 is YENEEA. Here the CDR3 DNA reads TGTGCCAGCAGCTTTCTTGCCCCCGGGGGGGAGACCCAGTACTTC. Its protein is CASSFLAPGGETQYF.

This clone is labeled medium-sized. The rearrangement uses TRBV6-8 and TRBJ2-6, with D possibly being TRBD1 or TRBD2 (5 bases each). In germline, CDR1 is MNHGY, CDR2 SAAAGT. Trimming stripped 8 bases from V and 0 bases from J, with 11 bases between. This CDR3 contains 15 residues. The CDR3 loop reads CASSVGGSGANVLTF. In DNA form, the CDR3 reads TGTGCCAGCTCGGTTGGGGGCTCTGGGGCCAACGTCCTGACTTTC.

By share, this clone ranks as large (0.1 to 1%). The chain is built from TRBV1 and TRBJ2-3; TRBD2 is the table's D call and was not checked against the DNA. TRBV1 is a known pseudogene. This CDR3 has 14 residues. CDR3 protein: CARASGTSTDTQYF. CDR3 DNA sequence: TGCGCCAGGGCGAGCGGGACTAGCACAGATACGCAGTATTTT.

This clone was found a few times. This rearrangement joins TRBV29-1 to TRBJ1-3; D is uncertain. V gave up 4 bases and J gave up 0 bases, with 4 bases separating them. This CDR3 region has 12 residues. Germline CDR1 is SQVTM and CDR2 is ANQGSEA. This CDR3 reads CSVVGSGNTIYF. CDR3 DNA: TGCAGCGTTGTGGGCTCTGGAAACACCATATATTTT.

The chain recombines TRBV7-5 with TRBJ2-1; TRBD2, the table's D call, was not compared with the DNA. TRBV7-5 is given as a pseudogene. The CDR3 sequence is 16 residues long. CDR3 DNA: TGTGCCAGCAGCTTAAGCGAGGGCAGCTCCTACAATGAGCAGTTCTTC. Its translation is CASSLSEGSSYNEQFF.